These 21 T cell receptor beta chains originate from one sample sequenced in a study of OX40 agonist ivuxolimab in advanced cancers. Data came from immunoSEQ multiplex PCR; TCRdb stores just in-frame clones and leaves some out. This table holds roughly 38,000 clones, just under 85% found once. Sequencing was performed on CD4+ or CD8+ T cells sorted from blood, taken in a trial of the OX40 agonist ivuxolimab. These receptors all come from an adult with an advanced solid tumor such as melanoma, head and neck, liver or kidney cancer.

The chain joins TRBV29-1 to TRBJ2-5; D gene unclear. The V end was cut by 4 bases, the J end by 5 bases, with 14 bases between. The CDR3 extends over 13 amino acids. From germline, CDR1 is SQVTM and CDR2 ANQGSEA. The CDR3 DNA follows: TGCAGCGTTGGCATAGGGCAGGAGGAGACCCAGTACTTC. Translated, it gives CSVGIGQEETQYF.

V is TRBV5-6 and J is TRBJ2-4; D remains ambiguous. Trimming left V 2 bases short and J 3 bases short, with 9 bases between. The CDR3 is 14 amino acids. CDR1 and CDR2 (germline): SGHDT, YYEEEE. CDR3 sequence: CASSFVVDKNIQYF. The CDR3 DNA reads as TGTGCCAGCAGCTTCGTGGTGGACAAAAACATTCAGTACTTC.

The chain uses TRBV6-5 and TRBJ1-5, with D unresolved. Germline CDR1 MNHEY, CDR2 SVGAGI. V shed 0 bases and J shed 9 bases, with 12 bases lying between them. The CDR3 contains 14 residues. The CDR3 here is CASSYSRLWGPQHF. As DNA, the CDR3 is TGTGCCAGCAGTTACTCGAGGCTTTGGGGGCCCCAGCATTTT.

This chain links TRBV11-2 with TRBJ2-7; D may match TRBD1 or TRBD2 (5 bases each). This CDR3 contains 15 residues. V was clipped by 2 bases and J by 2 bases, with 13 bases between them. Germline assignment: CDR1 SGHAT and CDR2 FQNNGV. CDR3 in amino acids: CASSLPAGRTYEQYF. CDR3 coding DNA: TGTGCCAGCAGCTTACCCGCAGGGAGAACCTACGAGCAGTACTTC.

This rearrangement joins TRBV5-1 to TRBJ2-1; 9 nucleotides match TRBD1. The CDR3 is made up of 14 amino acids. Germline assignment: CDR1 SGHRS and CDR2 YFSETQ. The ends lost 1 base at V and 6 bases at J; junction bases unmatched: 2. The CDR3 reads CASSLTGGVNEQFF. The CDR3 nucleotides read TGCGCCAGCAGCTTGACAGGGGGCGTCAATGAGCAGTTCTTC. The variable domain in full, completed from reference TRBV5-1 and TRBJ2-1, reads KAGVTQTPRYLIKTRGQQVTLSCSPISGHRSVSWYQQTPGQGLQFLFEYFSETQRNKGNFPGRFSGRQFSNSRSEMNVSTLELGDSALYLCASSLTGGVNEQFFGPGTRLTVL.

In its sample, this clone was seen a few times. The chain joins TRBV5-4 to TRBJ1-1; D gene uncertain. V was pared by 4 bases and J by 8 bases, with 12 bases between. The CDR3 extends over 12 amino acids. CDR1 is SGHNT, CDR2 YYREEE, per germline (reference sequence). CDR3 DNA sequence: TGTGCCAGCAGCGGTGGCGGACTCGAAGCTTTCTTT. The encoded protein is CASSGGGLEAFF.

The chain combines TRBV5-8 with TRBJ2-7; 10 bases map to TRBD1. The V gene end was trimmed by 5 bases and the J gene end by 4 bases; junction bases not matched to a gene: 6. CDR3 length: 14 residues. Germline CDR1 is SGHTS and CDR2 is YDEGEE. CDR3 sequence reads: CASSTGQGFYEQYF. Written as DNA, the CDR3 is TGTGCCAGCAGTACGGGACAGGGGTTTTACGAGCAGTACTTC.

This chain uses TRBV7-2 with TRBJ2-2; tentative D call: TRBD2 (6 bases). Germline V gene sequence: CDR1 SGHTA, CDR2 FQGNSA. V was shortened by 5 bases and J by 6 bases, with 13 bases between the two germline ends. The CDR3 loop spans 14 amino acids. The CDR3 nucleotides read TGTGCCAGCAGCCACTTCGGGAGATCCGGGGAGCTGTTTTTT. Its protein product is CASSHFGRSGELFF. Using reference TRBV7-2 and TRBJ2-2 for the parts outside the CDR3, the full variable domain is GAGVSQSPSNKVTEKGKDVELRCDPISGHTALYWYRQSLGQGLEFLIYFQGNSAPDKSGLPSDRFSAERTGGSVSTLTIQRTQQEDSAVYLCASSHFGRSGELFFGEGSRLTVL.

The chain links TRBV9 to TRBJ2-3; possibly TRBD2 for D (6 bases). Trimming removed 0 bases at V and 8 bases at J, with 13 bases between. The CDR3 has 14 residues. Per germline, CDR1 SGDLS and CDR2 YYNGEE. This CDR3 is CASSVEGGRSTQYF. The CDR3 DNA sequence: TGTGCCAGCAGCGTAGAAGGAGGGAGGAGTACGCAGTATTTT.

This rearrangement joins TRBV27 to TRBJ2-1; 14 bases match TRBD2. The CDR3 spans 15 residues. The junction had 3 bases not matched to a gene; V was cut back by 4 bases and J by 7 bases. CDR1 MNHEY and CDR2 SMNVEV come from the germline V gene (reference sequence). The CDR3 DNA reads TGTGCCAGCAGTTCCAGACTAGCGGGAGGGAATGAGCAGTTCTTC. It specifies CASSSRLAGGNEQFF.

The chain combines TRBV15 with TRBJ1-4; maybe TRBD1 (5 bases). CDR1 is LNHNV, CDR2 YYDKDF, per germline (reference sequence). V was shortened by 3 bases and J by 6 bases, with 20 bases between the two germline ends. The CDR3 is made up of 17 amino acids. The CDR3 DNA is TGTGCCACCAGCAGCGGTAGGTTTGGACATTGGGATGAAAAACTGTTTTTT. Translation: CATSSGRFGHWDEKLFF.

The gene calls are TRBV10-3 and TRBJ2-1; 9 nucleotides match TRBD2. The germline CDR1 and CDR2 sequences are ENHRY and SYGVKD. This CDR3 has 15 amino acids. V lost 6 bases, J lost 6 bases, and 9 bases stayed unmatched. CDR3 residues: CAIRSTSGFVNEQFF. Here the CDR3 DNA reads TGTGCCATCAGATCAACTAGCGGGTTTGTCAATGAGCAGTTCTTC.

V gene TRBV10-3 combines with J gene TRBJ1-2; the match to TRBD1 covers 9 bases. The ends lost 4 bases at V and 6 bases at J; junction bases unmatched: 18. Germline V CDR1 and CDR2: ENHRY, SYGVKD. The CDR3 loop spans 18 amino acids. CDR3 bases: TGTGCCATCAGTGTGGCTCCTTTGACGGGACAGGGAAACAATGGCTACACCTTC. Translated: CAISVAPLTGQGNNGYTF.

This chain uses TRBV6-5 with TRBJ2-1; the match to TRBD2 covers 10 bases. Germline CDR1 reads MNHEY; CDR2 reads SVGAGI. CDR3 size: 14 residues. J lost 12 bases, V lost 5 bases, and 10 bases had no gene match. The CDR3: CASSKLAGLEGQFF. The CDR3 DNA reads TGTGCCAGCAGTAAACTAGCGGGATTAGAGGGGCAGTTCTTC.

The CDR3 DNA follows: TGTGCCATCAGTGGATGGGACAGGGGAATTTCCTACGAGCAGTACTTC. Translated, it gives CAISGWDRGISYEQYF. This chain uses TRBV10-3 with TRBJ2-7, with 10 bases lining up with TRBD1. The CDR3 length is 16 residues. The junction had 7 bases not matched to a gene; V was cut back by 4 bases and J by 1 base. Germline V gives CDR1 ENHRY, CDR2 SYGVKD.

The rearrangement uses TRBV19 and TRBJ2-1; a weak D match, TRBD2 (5 bases). Between the trimmed V and J ends, which lost 3 bases and 5 bases, there was a span of 20 bases. This CDR3 is 17 amino acids long. Germline V gene sequence: CDR1 LNHDA, CDR2 SQIVND (reference sequence). CDR3 sequence reads: CASSILPGTPRDNEQFF. CDR3 bases: TGTGCCAGTAGTATCTTACCGGGAACCCCGAGGGACAATGAGCAGTTCTTC.

J is TRBJ2-5 and V is TRBV7-6; perhaps TRBD2 as D (5 bases). CDR3 length: 14 amino acids. V lost 5 bases and J lost 5, with 15 bases in between. The germline V gene encodes CDR1 SGHVS and CDR2 FNYEAQ. The CDR3 DNA reads TGTGCCAGCAGCCAAGGGCCTAGCTCGGAGACCCAGTACTTC. It codes for CASSQGPSSETQYF.

A few counts support this clone. V usage is TRBV7-6 and J usage is TRBJ1-1; D is uncertain. The V end was cut by 5 bases, the J end by 0 bases, with 13 bases between. Germline-derived CDR1 and CDR2 are SGHVS and FNYEAQ. CDR3 length: 15 residues. The CDR3 region has the DNA TGTGCCAGCAGCCCTAACCCAACTATGAACACTGAAGCTTTCTTT. Its translation is CASSPNPTMNTEAFF.

This rearrangement joins TRBV9 to TRBJ1-2; D unclear. The CDR3 length is 15 residues. Germline V gene data show CDR1 as SGDLS and CDR2 as YYNGEE. Trimming cost V 4 bases and J 7 bases, with 20 bases left between them. The CDR3: CASSPSVGREAGYTF. The CDR3 DNA sequence: TGTGCCAGCAGCCCCTCCGTCGGACGGGAGGCTGGCTACACCTTC. Filled out from reference TRBV9 and TRBJ1-2, the complete variable domain reads DSGVTQTPKHLITATGQRVTLRCSPRSGDLSVYWYQQSLDQGLQFLIQYYNGEERAKGNILERFSAQQFPDLHSELNLSSLELGDSALYFCASSPSVGREAGYTFGSGTRLTVV.

The chain uses TRBV11-2 and TRBJ2-1; 9 bases line up with TRBD1. Germline CDR1 is SGHAT and CDR2 is FQNNGV. Unmatched junction bases numbered 2, after V lost 8 bases and J lost 3 bases. The CDR3 contains 13 residues. CDR3 region: CASRGQGYNEQFF. In DNA, the CDR3 is TGTGCCAGCCGGGGACAGGGCTACAATGAGCAGTTCTTC.

The V gene is TRBV6-5, the J gene TRBJ1-6; unclear D gene. V was cut by 6 bases and J by 11 bases, with 11 bases left in between. CDR3 length equals 12 residues. In germline, CDR1 is MNHEY, CDR2 SVGAGI. CDR3 sequence: CASRRERPPLHF. CDR3 sequence (DNA): TGTGCCAGCAGACGGGAGCGGCCACCCCTCCACTTT.